Shown below are 17 T cell receptor beta chains from a single sample sequenced in a study of T cell responses to AZD1222 COVID-19 vaccine. The data were produced by immunoSEQ multiplex PCR, yet TCRdb's version contains in-frame clones alone and is incomplete. This sample has about 150,000 clones, with 88% found just once. The sample in question was peripheral blood, obtained on day 0 of AZD1222 vaccination. The receptors originated from an adult in good health.

The rearrangement joins TRBV28 to TRBJ2-2; D may be TRBD1 (5 bases). V was shortened by 7 bases and J by 2 bases, with 11 bases between the two germline ends. Germline V gene data show CDR1 as MDHEN and CDR2 as SYDVKM. The CDR3 is 14 amino acids. The CDR3 loop reads CASTMTANTGELFF. The CDR3 DNA follows: TGTGCCAGCACGATGACAGCTAACACCGGGGAGCTGTTTTTT.

This clone was counted a few times. The chain combines TRBV2 with TRBJ1-6; 8 nucleotides align to TRBD1. Trimming took 5 bases from V and 8 from J; bases not matched to a gene: 8. CDR3 size: 15 residues. CDR1 and CDR2 from the germline V gene are SNHLY and FYNNEI. The CDR3 is CASSPSSGGDSPLHF. CDR3 coding DNA: TGTGCCAGCAGTCCCTCGTCAGGGGGCGATTCACCCCTCCACTTT.

This chain joins TRBV6-1 and TRBJ2-3; 11 positions agree with TRBD2. This CDR3 comprises 16 residues. Germline CDR1 reads MNHNS; CDR2 reads SASEGT. With V trimmed by 4 bases and J by 5 bases, 8 bases remained unmatched. The CDR3 bases are TGTGCCAGCAGTGTTAGCGGGGGGGCCGGGGGAGATACGCAGTATTTT. Its translation: CASSVSGGAGGDTQYF.

This chain links TRBV5-5 with TRBJ2-5; 9 bases map to TRBD1. Germline-derived CDR1 and CDR2 are SGHKS and YYEKEE (reference sequence). Germline trimming cut 3 bases from V and 0 bases from J; bases unmatched to any gene: 3. CDR3 size: 15 residues. CDR3 in DNA: TGTGCCAGCAGCTGGGGACAGGGCTACCAAGAGACCCAGTACTTC. Translated, it gives CASSWGQGYQETQYF. The entire variable domain, with the rest obtained from reference TRBV5-5 and TRBJ2-5, is as follows: DAGVTQSPTHLIKTRGQQVTLRCSPISGHKSVSWYQQVLGQGPQFIFQYYEKEERGRGNFPDRFSARQFPNYSSELNVNALLLGDSALYLCASSWGQGYQETQYFGPGTRLLVL.

This clone occurred once. The rearrangement joins TRBV2 to TRBJ1-1; 9 nucleotides line up with TRBD1. The CDR3 sequence is 12 residues long. The junction had 8 bases not matched to a gene; V was cut back by 8 bases and J by 10 bases. Germline CDR1 SNHLY, CDR2 FYNNEI. The CDR3, as DNA: TGTGCCAGCGGGTGGGACAGGGCTTCAGCTTTCTTT. This translates into CASGWDRASAFF.

As for this clone: In the same sample, other DNA sequences code for this CDR3. The gene calls are TRBV4-1 and TRBJ1-5, with D unclear. V was shortened by 0 bases and J by 4 bases, with 7 bases between the two germline ends. Germline-derived CDR1 and CDR2 are MGHRA and YSYEKL. CDR3 length: 14 residues. DNA for the CDR3: TGCGCCAGCAGCCAAGACACCCTTAATCAGCCCCAGCATTTT. Translated, it gives CASSQDTLNQPQHF.

The gene calls are TRBV2 and TRBJ1-2; 7 bases are shared with TRBD1. This CDR3 comprises 13 residues. V gave up 5 bases and J gave up 4 bases; unmatched junction bases: 4. Germline V lookup: CDR1 SNHLY, CDR2 FYNNEI. In DNA, the CDR3 is TGTGCCAGCAGTTTACAGGGGTTCTATGGCTACACCTTC. It is translated as CASSLQGFYGYTF.

V is TRBV10-3 and J is TRBJ2-2; the D gene is possibly TRBD2 (5 bases). The length of the CDR3 is 16 residues. V was trimmed by 4 bases and J by 6 bases, leaving 18 bases between them. Germline CDR1 is ENHRY and CDR2 is SYGVKD. The chain's CDR3 is CAISGSRGQVPGELFF. The CDR3 DNA reads as TGTGCCATCAGTGGGAGTCGAGGGCAGGTCCCCGGGGAGCTGTTTTTT.

This clone was seen only once. The chain employs TRBV4-2 and TRBJ2-7; TRBD2 might be the D (6 bases). CDR3 length equals 17 residues. CDR1 is LGHNA, CDR2 YNFKEQ, per germline. V lost 1 base and J 0 bases, leaving 16 bases between the germline ends. The CDR3 DNA is TGTGCCAGCAGCCAAGTGGGGAGGAGCGGTCTCTCCTACGAGCAGTACTTC. Encoded protein: CASSQVGRSGLSYEQYF.

The CDR3 DNA follows: TGTGCCAGCAGCTTGGTCGTGGACAATGAGCAGTTCTTC. This gives the protein CASSLVVDNEQFF. The chain has TRBV7-9 and TRBJ2-1; D is ambiguous. Germline assignment: CDR1 SEHNR and CDR2 FQNEAQ (reference sequence). V lost 3 bases, J lost 5 bases, and 8 bases lay in between. This CDR3 contains 13 residues.

This clone was observed a single time. The V call is TRBV28, the J call TRBJ2-7, with TRBD1 as a possible D gene (5 bases). The CDR3 runs to 15 residues. V lost 6 bases and J 0 bases, leaving 15 bases between the germline ends. Germline CDR1 reads MDHEN; CDR2 reads SYDVKM. The CDR3 sequence: CASRVGQGPSYEQYF. Here the CDR3 DNA reads TGTGCCAGCAGGGTCGGGCAGGGCCCCTCCTACGAGCAGTACTTC. Using reference TRBV28 and TRBJ2-7 for the parts outside the CDR3, the full variable domain is DVKVTQSSRYLVKRTGEKVFLECVQDMDHENMFWYRQDPGLGLRLIYFSYDVKMKEKGDIPEGYSVSREKKERFSLILESASTNQTSMYLCASRVGQGPSYEQYFGPGTRLTVT.

The chain couples TRBV7-6 to TRBJ2-7; either TRBD1 or TRBD2 may fit D (5 bases each). The length of the CDR3 is 14 residues. Germline CDR1 reads SGHVS; CDR2 reads FNYEAQ. Trimming took 5 bases from V and 2 from J, leaving 13 bases between them. Here the CDR3 reads CASSPGTATYEQYF. CDR3 DNA sequence: TGTGCCAGCAGCCCCGGGACCGCAACCTACGAGCAGTACTTC. The full variable domain, with the rest looked up from reference TRBV7-6 and TRBJ2-7, is GAGVSQSPRYKVTKRGQDVALRCDPISGHVSLYWYRQALGQGPEFLTYFNYEAQQDKSGLPNDRFSAERPEGSISTLTIQRTEQRDSAMYRCASSPGTATYEQYFGPGTRLTVT.

The rearrangement joins TRBV5-5 to TRBJ2-7, with 10 bases that match TRBD1. The CDR3 is 15 amino acids. Germline assignment: CDR1 SGHKS and CDR2 YYEKEE (reference sequence). Trimming removed 4 bases from V and 1 base from J; junction bases left unmatched: 5. CDR3 coding DNA: TGTGCCAGCAGCCCCCCGGGACAGGGGTCCTACGAGCAGTACTTC. Amino acids: CASSPPGQGSYEQYF. The complete variable domain, with remaining parts taken from reference TRBV5-5 and TRBJ2-7, reads DAGVTQSPTHLIKTRGQQVTLRCSPISGHKSVSWYQQVLGQGPQFIFQYYEKEERGRGNFPDRFSARQFPNYSSELNVNALLLGDSALYLCASSPPGQGSYEQYFGPGTRLTVT.

The chain links TRBV7-2 to TRBJ2-1; 8 bases map to TRBD2. V lost 6 bases, J lost 3 bases, and 4 bases stayed unmatched. This CDR3 has 14 residues. Looked up from germline, CDR1 is SGHTA and CDR2 is FQGNSA. CDR3 nucleotides: TGTGCCAGCAGTTACGGGGGGGGCTACAATGAGCAGTTCTTC. Protein product: CASSYGGGYNEQFF. The full variable domain, with the rest looked up from reference TRBV7-2 and TRBJ2-1, is GAGVSQSPSNKVTEKGKDVELRCDPISGHTALYWYRQSLGQGLEFLIYFQGNSAPDKSGLPSDRFSAERTGGSVSTLTIQRTQQEDSAVYLCASSYGGGYNEQFFGPGTRLTVL.

The chain recombines TRBV11-2 with TRBJ1-2; a weak D match, TRBD1 (5 bases). Germline CDR1 is SGHAT and CDR2 is FQNNGV. The CDR3 extends over 15 amino acids. Trimming took 0 bases from V and 7 from J, leaving 15 bases between them. In DNA form, the CDR3 reads TGTGCCAGCAGCTTAGATCCTTACGTGGGGGGTGGCTACACCTTC. Residues: CASSLDPYVGGGYTF. Drawing the rest from reference TRBV11-2 and TRBJ1-2, the complete variable domain is EAGVAQSPRYKIIEKRQSVAFWCNPISGHATLYWYQQILGQGPKLLIQFQNNGVVDDSQLPKDRFSAERLKGVDSTLKIQPAKLEDSAVYLCASSLDPYVGGGYTFGSGTRLTVV.

The table lists this clone with a count of one. This chain uses TRBV4-3 with TRBJ2-2, with D perhaps TRBD2 (6 bases). This CDR3 spans 19 amino acids. Trimming stripped 0 bases from V and 1 base from J, with 18 bases between. The germline V gene has CDR1 LGHNA and CDR2 YSLEER. The DNA of the CDR3 is TGCGCCAGCAGCCAAGAGCCTCCCCGAAGCGGGTGGAACACCGGGGAGCTGTTTTTT. Translating it yields CASSQEPPRSGWNTGELFF.

This clone was seen a handful of times. The V and J genes are TRBV16 and TRBJ1-1; D is uncertain. The CDR3 loop spans 13 amino acids. Germline CDR1 is KGHSY and CDR2 is FQNENV. V shed 5 bases and J shed 8 bases, with 15 bases lying between them. The CDR3 DNA reads as TGTGCCAGCAGCAGCCTTGACAAACAAGAAGCTTTCTTT. It encodes CASSSLDKQEAFF.